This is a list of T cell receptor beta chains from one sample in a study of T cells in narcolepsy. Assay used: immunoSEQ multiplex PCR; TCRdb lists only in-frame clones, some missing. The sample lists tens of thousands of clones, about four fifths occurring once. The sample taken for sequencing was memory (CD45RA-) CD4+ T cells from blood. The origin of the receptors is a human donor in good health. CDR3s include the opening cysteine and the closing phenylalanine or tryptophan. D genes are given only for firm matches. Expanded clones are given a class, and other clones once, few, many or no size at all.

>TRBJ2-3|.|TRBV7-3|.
TGTGCCAGCAGTCCAGCCTCCGTTGGGGCGGGAGATACGCAGTATTTT
CASSPASVGAGDTQYF
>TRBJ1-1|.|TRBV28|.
TGTGCCATCCAACCCCCACCGGCCTCCAGCACTGAAGCTTTCTTT
CAIQPPPASSTEAFF
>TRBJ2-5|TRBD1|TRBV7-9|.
TGTGCCAGCAGCTTAGCAGGGGGCGACGAGACCCAGTACTTC
CASSLAGGDETQYF
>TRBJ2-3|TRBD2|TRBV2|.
TGTGCCAGCAACCCGGGACTAGCAGATACGCAGTATTTT
CASNPGLADTQYF
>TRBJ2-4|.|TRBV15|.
TGTGCCACCAGCAGAGATTTTGCCAAAAACATTCAGTACTTC
CATSRDFAKNIQYF
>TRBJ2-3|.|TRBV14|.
TGTGCCAGCAGGGGGAGAAGCACAGATACGCAGTATTTT
CASRGRSTDTQYF
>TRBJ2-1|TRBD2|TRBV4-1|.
TGCGCCAGCAGCCAAGCGGCTAGCGGGGGGGCCCTGGATGAGCAGTTCTTC
CASSQAASGGALDEQFF
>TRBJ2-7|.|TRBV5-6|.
TGTGCCAGCAGCTTGGCCAGGGGCTACGAGCAGTACTTC
CASSLARGYEQYF
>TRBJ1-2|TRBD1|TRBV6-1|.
TGTGCCAGCAGTGAAATCCCAGGGACAGGGGGCTATGGCTACACCTTC
CASSEIPGTGGYGYTF
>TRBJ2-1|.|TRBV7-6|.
TGTGCCAGCAGCCGAACAGGGGGGGTAGTGTATGAGCAGTTCTTC
CASSRTGGVVYEQFF
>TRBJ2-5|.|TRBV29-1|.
TGCAGCGCCGAGGGAATATTGGAGACCCAGTACTTC
CSAEGILETQYF
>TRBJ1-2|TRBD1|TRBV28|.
TGTGCCAGCACCCTCGGGACAGGGGTTGGCTACACCTTC
CASTLGTGVGYTF
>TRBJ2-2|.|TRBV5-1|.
TGCGCCAGCAGAGGGAGAGGGGCCACCGGGGAGCTGTTTTTT
CASRGRGATGELFF
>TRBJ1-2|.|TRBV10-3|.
TGTGCCATCAGTTCTAGGGGGAAGGATGGCTACACCTTC
CAISSRGKDGYTF
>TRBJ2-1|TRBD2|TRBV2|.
TGTGCCAGCAGTGAAGAAGCGGGGGGGCGTTCCGGGCAGTTCTTC
CASSEEAGGRSGQFF
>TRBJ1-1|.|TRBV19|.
TGTGCCAGTACCCTCCGGGGGGCCCTGAACACTGAAGCTTTCTTT
CASTLRGALNTEAFF
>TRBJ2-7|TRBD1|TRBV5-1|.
TGCGCCAGCGGGGACAGGGGAACCCACGAGCAGTACTTC
CASGDRGTHEQYF
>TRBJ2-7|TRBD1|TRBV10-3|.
TGTGCCATCAGTCCCGGGACAGGGATGGTGGGGGGCGAGCAGTACTTC
CAISPGTGMVGGEQYF
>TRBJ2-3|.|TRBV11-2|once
TGTGCCAGCAGCTTAGACTCCGGGGGTACCACAGATACGCAGTATTTT
CASSLDSGGTTDTQYF
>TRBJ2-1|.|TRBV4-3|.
TGCGCCAGCAGTACTAGATCGGCGGCTGAGCAGTTCTTC
CASSTRSAAEQFF
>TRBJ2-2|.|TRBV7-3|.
TGTGCCAGCAGCTTTTCCAACACCGGGGAGCTGTTTTTT
CASSFSNTGELFF
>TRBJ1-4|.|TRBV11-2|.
TGTGCCAGCAGCTCCGGGACGGTAGAAAAACTGTTTTTT
CASSSGTVEKLFF
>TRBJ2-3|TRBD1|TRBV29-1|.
TGCAGCGGATTTCGAGGGGGCGCAGATACGCAGTATTTT
CSGFRGGADTQYF
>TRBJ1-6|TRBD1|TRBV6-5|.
TGTGCCAGCAGGGGACAGGGCTATTCACCCCTCCACTTT
CASRGQGYSPLHF
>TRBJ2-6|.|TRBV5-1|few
TGCGCCAGCAGCGCCGGGGGAACCGGGGCCAACGTCCTGACTTTC
CASSAGGTGANVLTF
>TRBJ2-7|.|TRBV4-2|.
TGTGCCAGCAGCTTTTCCAGGGGCTCCTCCTACGAGCAGTACTTC
CASSFSRGSSYEQYF
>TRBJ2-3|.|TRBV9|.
TGTGCCAGCAGCGTAGTGGATAGCACAGATACGCAGTATTTT
CASSVVDSTDTQYF
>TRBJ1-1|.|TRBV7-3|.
TGTGCCAGCAGCCTCGGCAGGGGCAGGAACACTGAAGCTTTCTTT
CASSLGRGRNTEAFF
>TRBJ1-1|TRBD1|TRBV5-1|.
TGCGCCAGCAGGAGGCAGGGGGCGGTCACTGAAGCTTTCTTT
CASRRQGAVTEAFF
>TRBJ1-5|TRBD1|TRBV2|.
TGTGCCAGCAGTAGCCAGGGGGGCAATCAGCCCCAGCATTTT
CASSSQGGNQPQHF
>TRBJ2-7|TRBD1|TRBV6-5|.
TGTGCCAGCAGTACCATGGGGACAGGGGTCTACGAGCAGTACTTC
CASSTMGTGVYEQYF
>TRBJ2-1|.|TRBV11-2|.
TGTGCCAGCAGCCCAAGAATAGCTTCCATTCTGTTCTTC
CASSPRIASILFF
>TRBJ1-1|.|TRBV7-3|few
TGTGCCAGCAGCTTAAAGAGGGAAACTGAAGCTTTCTTT
CASSLKRETEAFF
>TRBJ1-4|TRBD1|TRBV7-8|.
TGTGCCAGCAGCGTATCGAGGGGGCCCGGTGAAAAACTGTTTTTT
CASSVSRGPGEKLFF
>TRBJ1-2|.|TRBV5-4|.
TGTGCCAGCAGCGTGGTGGGGTACGGCTATGGCTACACCTTC
CASSVVGYGYGYTF
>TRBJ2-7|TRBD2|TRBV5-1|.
TGCGCCAGCAGCACCGGGACTAGTAACTACGAGCAGTACTTC
CASSTGTSNYEQYF
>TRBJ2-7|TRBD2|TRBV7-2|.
TGTGCCAGCAGCTCCGGACTAGCCTACTCCTACGAGCAGTACTTC
CASSSGLAYSYEQYF
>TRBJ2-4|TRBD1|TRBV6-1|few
TGTGCCAGTGTTGAGGACAGGGCCTTAAACATTCAGTACTTC
CASVEDRALNIQYF
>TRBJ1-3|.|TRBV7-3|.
TGTGCCAGCAGCCTCCACAGGGCGGCTGGAAACACCATATATTTT
CASSLHRAAGNTIYF
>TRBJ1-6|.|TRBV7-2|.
TGTGCCAGCAGCTCCCGACGGGGTAATAATTCACCCCTCCACTTT
CASSSRRGNNSPLHF
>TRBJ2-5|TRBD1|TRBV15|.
TGTGCCACCAGCTTATCTAGGGACAGGGGGAGAGGGGAGACCCAGTACTTC
CATSLSRDRGRGETQYF
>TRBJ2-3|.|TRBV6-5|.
TGTGCCAGCAGTTACCGGGGACCGAGCACAGATACGCAGTATTTT
CASSYRGPSTDTQYF
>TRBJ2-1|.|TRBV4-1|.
TGCGCCAGCAGCCAAGATTTACTAAGCAATGAGCAGTTCTTC
CASSQDLLSNEQFF
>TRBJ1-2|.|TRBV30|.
TGTGCCTGGAGTCTACAGGGAGGTGGCTACACCTTC
CAWSLQGGGYTF
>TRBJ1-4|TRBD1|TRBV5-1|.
TGCGCCAGCAGTCGGGACAGGGCGGATGAAAAACTGTTTTTT
CASSRDRADEKLFF
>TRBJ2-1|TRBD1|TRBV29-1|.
TGCAGCGTAGCGTCGGGACAGCGGAAGGAGCAGTTCTTC
CSVASGQRKEQFF
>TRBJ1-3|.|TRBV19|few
TGTGCCAGTAGTACCCTCAACTCTGGAAACACCATATATTTT
CASSTLNSGNTIYF
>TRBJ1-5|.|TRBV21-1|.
TGTGCCAGCAGCAATTTCGTCGAGAGGGCTAATCAGCCCCAGCATTTT
CASSNFVERANQPQHF
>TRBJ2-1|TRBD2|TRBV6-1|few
TGTGCCAGCAGTGACAGAGGACTAGCGGCCTACAATGAGCAGTTCTTC
CASSDRGLAAYNEQFF